The 2 T cell receptor beta chains below come from one sample, sequenced in a study of blood T cell repertoires in COVID-19. Method: immunoSEQ multiplex PCR; TCRdb's copy keeps in-frame clones and lacks some. Here the sample spans tens of thousands of clones, around 63% being singletons. The sequencing sample was made of peripheral blood. The receptors here all came from a human donor in a cohort sampled during active COVID-19.

The chain employs TRBV24-1 and TRBJ2-3; 13 nucleotides line up with TRBD2. Germline trimming cut 4 bases from V and 5 bases from J; bases unmatched to any gene: 8. Germline CDR1 reads KGHDR; CDR2 reads SFDVKD. The CDR3 totals 17 residues. The CDR3 is CATSEAGTSGAGDTQYF. CDR3 DNA: TGTGCCACCAGTGAAGCAGGGACTAGCGGGGCAGGAGATACGCAGTATTTT.

The chain recombines TRBV24-1 with TRBJ2-2; 11 positions agree with TRBD2. The CDR3 totals 17 residues. Germline V gives CDR1 KGHDR, CDR2 SFDVKD. The V gene end was trimmed by 2 bases and the J gene end by 7 bases; junction bases not matched to a gene: 8. The CDR3 DNA is TGTGCCACCAGTGATTCCTCAGGGACTAGCGGTCACGGGGAGCTGTTTTTT. Protein sequence: CATSDSSGTSGHGELFF.